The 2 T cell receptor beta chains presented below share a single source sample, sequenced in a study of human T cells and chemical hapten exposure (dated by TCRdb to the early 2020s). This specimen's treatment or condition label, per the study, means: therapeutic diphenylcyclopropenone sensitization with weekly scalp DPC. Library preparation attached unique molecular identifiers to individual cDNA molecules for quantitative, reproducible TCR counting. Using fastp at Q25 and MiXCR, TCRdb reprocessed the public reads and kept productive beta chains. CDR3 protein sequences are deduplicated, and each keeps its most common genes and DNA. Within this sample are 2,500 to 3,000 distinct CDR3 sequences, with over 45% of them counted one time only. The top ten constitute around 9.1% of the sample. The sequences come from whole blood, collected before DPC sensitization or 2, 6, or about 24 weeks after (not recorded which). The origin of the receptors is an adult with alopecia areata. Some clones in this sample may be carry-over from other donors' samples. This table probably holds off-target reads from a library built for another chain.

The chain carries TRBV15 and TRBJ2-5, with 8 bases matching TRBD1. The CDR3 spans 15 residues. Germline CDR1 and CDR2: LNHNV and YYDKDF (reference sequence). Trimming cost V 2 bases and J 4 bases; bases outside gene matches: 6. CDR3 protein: CATSRPQDRGETQYF. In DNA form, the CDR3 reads TGTGCCACCAGCAGACCGCAAGACAGGGGAGAGACCCAGTACTTC.

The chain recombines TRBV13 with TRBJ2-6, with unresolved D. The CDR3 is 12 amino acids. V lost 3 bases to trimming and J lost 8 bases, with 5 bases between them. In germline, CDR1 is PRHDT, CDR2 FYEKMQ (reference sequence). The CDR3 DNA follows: TGTGCCAGCAGCTTCGTGCCCAACGTCCTGACTTTC. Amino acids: CASSFVPNVLTF.